The present entry profiles one T cell receptor beta chain with its context. Its antigen is currently unknown. The data were taken from a study of cytomegalovirus exposure and HLA in healthy donors. As for the study in general: Unique TCRs from HLA-typed donors, 75 million to 100 million of them, were held in an early data release.

The study's findings and limits: Roughly 170 TCR beta chains were listed as cytomegalovirus-associated. Later findings reportedly placed an Asian-associated ancestry cluster below the approximately 620-donor mean for N-insertions.

PCR primers comprised 60 Vbeta and 13 Jbeta primers. The repertoire was sequenced with immunoSEQ multiplex PCR; TCRdb's copy has only in-frame clones and lacks some. This table holds about 120,000 clones, about four fifths found once. Germline values: CDR1 SGHVS, CDR2 FNYEAQ. The length of the CDR3 is 15 residues. Deletions cut 5 bases from V and 0 bases from J, with 8 bases between. The clonotype comes from a man aged 18 to 35 in good health and CMV-seronegative. The chain joins TRBV7-6 to TRBJ2-6; D gene unclear. Sequencing was done on a sample of PBMCs. In DNA, the CDR3 is TGTGCCAGCAGCCATGGGCCCTCTGGGGCCAACGTCCTGACTTTC. This gives the protein CASSHGPSGANVLTF.